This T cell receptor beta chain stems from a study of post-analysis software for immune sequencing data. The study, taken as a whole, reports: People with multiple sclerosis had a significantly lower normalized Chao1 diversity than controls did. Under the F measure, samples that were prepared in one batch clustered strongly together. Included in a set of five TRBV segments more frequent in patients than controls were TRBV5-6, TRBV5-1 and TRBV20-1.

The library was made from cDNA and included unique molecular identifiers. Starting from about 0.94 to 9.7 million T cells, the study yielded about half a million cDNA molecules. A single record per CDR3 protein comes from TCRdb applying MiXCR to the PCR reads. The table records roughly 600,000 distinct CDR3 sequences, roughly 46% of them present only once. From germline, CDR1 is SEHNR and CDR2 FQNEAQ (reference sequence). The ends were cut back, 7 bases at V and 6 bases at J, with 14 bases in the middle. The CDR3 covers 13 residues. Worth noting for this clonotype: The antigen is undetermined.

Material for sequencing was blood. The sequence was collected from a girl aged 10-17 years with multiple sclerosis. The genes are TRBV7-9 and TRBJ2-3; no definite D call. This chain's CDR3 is CASNGRLSDTQYF. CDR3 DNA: TGTGCCAGCAACGGACGGCTTTCGGATACGCAGTATTTT.